The 25 T cell receptor beta chains below all came from one sample that was sequenced in a study of glioma-infiltrating T cells. Amplification of TCR alpha and beta CDR3 regions from RNA used iRepertoire nested multiplex PCR. TCRdb itself ran the multiplex PCR reads through MiXCR, one entry per CDR3 protein. The profile shows about 94,000 distinct CDR3 sequences, 20% to 25% of them singletons. Sequenced: glioma tissue, nonneoplastic brain tissue, or PBMCs (not recorded which). Source of these receptors: a human donor with low-grade glioma or glioblastoma, undergoing nonglioma brain surgery, or in good health (not recorded which).

V and J are TRBV7-9 and TRBJ2-2; D remains unclear. The CDR3 totals 12 residues. The V gene lost 5 bases and the J gene lost 7 bases, with 8 bases spanning the gap. Looked up from germline, CDR1 is SEHNR and CDR2 is FQNEAQ (reference sequence). CDR3 residues: CASSPTVGELFF. The CDR3 nucleotides read TGTGCCAGCAGCCCCACAGTCGGGGAGCTGTTTTTT.

At least ten counts were recorded for this clonotype. The V call is TRBV3-1, the J call TRBJ1-2; a possible D gene is TRBD1 (5 bases). The CDR3 covers 12 residues. CDR1 and CDR2 from the germline V gene are LGHDT and YNNKEL (reference sequence). V lost 5 bases and J lost 5, with 9 bases in between. The CDR3 DNA follows: TGTGCCAGCAGCGGGACCAAGTATGGCTACACCTTC. Protein product: CASSGTKYGYTF.

The rearrangement joins TRBV12-3 or TRBV12-4 to TRBJ1-5, with D maybe TRBD1 (6 bases). The CDR3 consists of 15 residues. The ends were cut back, 7 bases at V and 2 bases at J, with 15 bases in the middle. The CDR3 region is CASNLQGLGNQPQHF. CDR3 DNA sequence: TGTGCCAGCAATCTCCAGGGGCTGGGCAATCAGCCCCAGCATTTT.

This clonotype came up many times. This chain joins TRBV10-3 and TRBJ2-7, with TRBD1 matching 9 bases. This CDR3 is 14 amino acids long. Trimming removed 10 bases from V and 3 bases from J; junction bases left unmatched: 10. Per germline, CDR1 ENHRY and CDR2 SYGVKD. Here the CDR3 DNA reads TGTGCCAGCGAGCCCGGGACAGGGATCTACGAGCAGTACTTC. Its protein is CASEPGTGIYEQYF.

This clonotype appeared many times. This sequence joins TRBV19 and TRBJ1-3; the D is unclear. V lost 7 bases, J lost 3 bases, and 10 bases lay in between. The CDR3 loop spans 13 amino acids. Germline V gene sequence: CDR1 LNHDA, CDR2 SQIVND (reference sequence). CDR3 residues: CASTLMNGNTIYF. The CDR3 DNA reads TGTGCCAGTACCCTCATGAATGGAAACACCATATATTTT.

This clonotype was seen a few times. This chain joins TRBV7-2 and TRBJ2-7, with a possible D match to TRBD2 (6 bases). CDR1 is SGHTA and CDR2 is FQGNSA in the germline V gene. The CDR3 spans 14 residues. V lost 5 bases to trimming and J lost 3 bases, with 14 bases between them. The CDR3 sequence is CASSPRDFSYEQYF. CDR3 nucleotides: TGTGCCAGCAGCCCGCGGGACTTTAGCTACGAGCAGTACTTC. Using reference TRBV7-2 and TRBJ2-7 for the parts outside the CDR3, the full variable domain is GAGVSQSPSNKVTEKGKDVELRCDPISGHTALYWYRQSLGQGLEFLIYFQGNSAPDKSGLPSDRFSAERTGGSVSTLTIQRTQQEDSAVYLCASSPRDFSYEQYFGPGTRLTVT.

The count of this clonotype is one. The rearrangement uses TRBV7-2 and TRBJ1-5; D possibly corresponds to TRBD1 (5 bases). CDR1 SGHTA and CDR2 FQGNSA come from the germline V gene. V was clipped by 1 base and J by 6 bases, with 13 bases between them. CDR3 size: 15 residues. The CDR3 loop reads CASSLGVAGTQPQHF. For the CDR3, the DNA is TGTGCCAGCAGCTTAGGCGTCGCAGGGACTCAGCCCCAGCATTTT.

This clonotype was observed at least ten times. This chain links TRBV2 with TRBJ1-4; TRBD1 matches 8 bases. The CDR3 is made up of 14 amino acids. V dropped 3 bases and J dropped 4; count of bases not matched to a gene: 1. Germline V gene data show CDR1 as SNHLY and CDR2 as FYNNEI. The DNA for the CDR3 is TGTGCCAGCAGTGACAGGGGGCTTAATGAAAAACTGTTTTTT. It yields the protein CASSDRGLNEKLFF.

This clonotype was counted at least ten times. CDR3 nucleotides: TGCAGTGCTAGAGAAGGGGCGGGCGCTGAAGCTTTCTTT. Its protein is CSAREGAGAEAFF. J is TRBJ1-1 and V is TRBV20-1, with D tentatively TRBD1 (5 bases). V shed 0 bases and J shed 6 bases, with 11 bases lying between them. Germline-derived CDR1 and CDR2 are DFQATT and SNEGSKA (reference sequence). The CDR3 length is 13 residues.

Of note for this clonotype: Given a much more abundant clone one base away, this may be a read error. This likely comes from a read error, as the CDR3 has no conserved phenylalanine or tryptophan at its end. The V gene is TRBV12-3 or TRBV12-4, the J gene TRBJ1-2, with unresolved D. Trimming removed 5 bases at V and 4 bases at J, with 17 bases between. CDR3 length: 15 residues. The CDR3 is CASSLSPPSGYGYTS. The CDR3 bases are TGTGCCAGCAGTCTCAGCCCCCCGAGTGGCTATGGCTACACCTCC.

This chain connects TRBV12-3 or TRBV12-4 to TRBJ2-3; 9 positions agree with TRBD2. Trimming at V came to 4 bases and at J to 2 bases, leaving 10 bases not matched to a gene. The CDR3 sequence is 17 residues long. Here the CDR3 reads CASSSKRLAVFTDTQYF. The DNA of the CDR3 is TGTGCCAGCAGTTCTAAAAGACTAGCGGTTTTCACAGATACGCAGTATTTT.

The rearrangement uses TRBV7-9 and TRBJ1-2; D is ambiguous. The germline gives CDR1 SEHNR, CDR2 FQNEAQ (reference sequence). With 5 bases removed from V and 5 bases from J, the gap between germline ends came to 21 bases. The CDR3 contains 16 residues. The CDR3, as DNA: TGTGCCAGCAGCAGAGAAGGGCTGAATGTACGGTATGGCTACACCTTC. This encodes CASSREGLNVRYGYTF.

The chain recombines TRBV6-1 with TRBJ2-3; no definite D call. The CDR3 loop spans 15 amino acids. The germline V gene has CDR1 MNHNS and CDR2 SASEGT. The V and J ends lost 2 bases and 0 bases respectively, with 9 bases between them. The CDR3 spells CASSELGTSTDTQYF. DNA for the CDR3: TGTGCCAGCAGTGAACTGGGAACTAGCACAGATACGCAGTATTTT.

CDR3 bases: TGCGCCAGCAGACTAGCGGGGTGCAATATCTACGAGCAGTACTTC. It specifies CASRLAGCNIYEQYF. This chain uses TRBV10-2 with TRBJ2-7; 10 bases map to TRBD2. The V gene's germline CDR1 is WSHSY and CDR2 SAAADI. V lost 6 bases and J lost 3; bases outside the gene matches: 8. The CDR3 has 15 amino acids.

This clonotype was observed many times. This chain links TRBV5-1 with TRBJ1-2; tentatively, D is TRBD1 (6 bases). The length of the CDR3 is 14 residues. The V end was cut by 3 bases, the J end by 6 bases, with 15 bases between. The germline V gene has CDR1 SGHRS and CDR2 YFSETQ. The CDR3 here is CASSSQQGDDGYTF. As DNA, the CDR3 is TGCGCCAGCAGCTCTCAACAGGGAGATGATGGCTACACCTTC.

In its sample, this clonotype was seen many times. The chain employs TRBV19 and TRBJ1-3; D is possibly TRBD1 (5 bases). Germline V gene sequence: CDR1 LNHDA, CDR2 SQIVND (reference sequence). V lost 4 bases to trimming and J lost 2 bases, with 9 bases between them. CDR3 length: 14 amino acids. For the CDR3, the DNA is TGTGCCAGTAGTAGAGGGGACCCTGGAAACACCATATATTTT. The encoded protein is CASSRGDPGNTIYF.

V gene TRBV7-2 combines with J gene TRBJ2-7, with 9 bases that match TRBD1. With V trimmed by 6 bases and J by 1 base, 10 bases remained unmatched. Per the germline V gene, CDR1 is SGHTA and CDR2 is FQGNSA. CDR3 size: 16 residues. As DNA, the CDR3 is TGTGCCAGCAGAGGATCCGGGACAGGGATTTCCTACGAGCAGTACTTC. It specifies CASRGSGTGISYEQYF. Full variable domain (remainder filled in from reference TRBV7-2 and TRBJ2-7): GAGVSQSPSNKVTEKGKDVELRCDPISGHTALYWYRQSLGQGLEFLIYFQGNSAPDKSGLPSDRFSAERTGGSVSTLTIQRTQQEDSAVYLCASRGSGTGISYEQYFGPGTRLTVT.

The rearrangement joins TRBV29-1 to TRBJ2-3, with 8 bases fitting TRBD1. Trimming removed 2 bases from V and 5 bases from J; junction bases left unmatched: 15. Germline CDR1 is SQVTM and CDR2 is ANQGSEA. The CDR3 runs 17 residues. CDR3 coding DNA: TGCAGCGTTGAACCAACGGTAACAGGGGGATTCATAGATACGCAGTATTTT. It yields the protein CSVEPTVTGGFIDTQYF.

In the case of this clonotype: A read error is possible here, since a much larger clone lies one base away. This sequence joins TRBV10-2 and TRBJ1-1; no definite D call. V lost 1 base, J lost 9 bases, and 6 bases lay in between. Germline CDR1 and CDR2: WSHSY and SAAADI. The CDR3 spans 11 residues. The CDR3 reads CASSELEKAFF. CDR3 in DNA: TGCGCCAGCAGTGAGTTGGAAAAAGCTTTCTTT.

This clonotype is deemed medium-sized. The rearrangement links TRBV20-1 to TRBJ2-7, with a possible D match to TRBD2 (5 bases). The germline gives CDR1 DFQATT, CDR2 SNEGSKA (reference sequence). The CDR3 runs 13 residues. V was clipped by 5 bases and J by 1 base, with 12 bases between them. CDR3 loop: CSAVRTASYEQYF. CDR3 in DNA: TGCAGTGCTGTTAGGACTGCATCCTACGAGCAGTACTTC.

This clonotype was counted many times. The gene calls are TRBV2 and TRBJ2-3; possible D gene TRBD1, 6 bases. Trimming cost V 9 bases and J 2 bases, with 12 bases left between them. Germline CDR1 and CDR2: SNHLY and FYNNEI. CDR3 length: 13 residues. CDR3 nucleotides: TGTGCCAGTCAGGGGCTACTCACAGATACGCAGTATTTT. It specifies CASQGLLTDTQYF.

The V and J genes are TRBV7-2 and TRBJ2-5; no firm D call. V was trimmed by 2 bases and J by 7 bases, leaving 20 bases between them. The CDR3 contains 16 residues. Germline values: CDR1 SGHTA, CDR2 FQGNSA. The CDR3 region has the DNA TGTGCCAGCAGCTTACTTCCTATTGGGCCGGTTCGGACCCAGTACTTC. Its protein product is CASSLLPIGPVRTQYF.

In the case of this clonotype: The conserved closing phenylalanine or tryptophan is absent in this CDR3, likely reflecting a read error. The chain has TRBV15 and TRBJ1-2, with no clear D. Germline lookup yields CDR1 LNHNV and CDR2 YYDKDF (reference sequence). The CDR3 spans 14 residues. The DNA of the CDR3 is TGCGCCACCAGCAGAGAGCCTGCCAACTATGGCTACACCCTC. Translated: CATSREPANYGYTL.

This clonotype was detected ten times or more. This chain's CDR3 is CASSPPDRVYGYTF. The CDR3 region has the DNA TGTGCCAGCAGTCCTCCAGACAGGGTTTATGGCTACACCTTC. The rearrangement joins TRBV12-3 or TRBV12-4 to TRBJ1-2, with 7 bases matching TRBD1. The junction had 8 bases not matched to a gene; V was cut back by 5 bases and J by 5 bases. The CDR3 is made up of 14 amino acids.

In the case of this clonotype: One end of the junction does not line up with germline, which may come from a read error. The J gene is TRBJ2-3, the V gene TRBV7-2; 10 bases are a match to TRBD1. There are 15 residues in the CDR3. Germline CDR1 and CDR2: SGHTA and FQGNSA. CDR3 sequence: CASSLDRGHTDTQYF. CDR3 in DNA: TGTGCCAGCAGCCTAGACAGGGGGCACACAGATACACAGTATTTT.